Listed below are T cell receptor beta chains from one sample, sequenced in a study of cytomegalovirus exposure and HLA in healthy donors. The method was immunoSEQ multiplex PCR; TCRdb's version includes in-frame clones alone and lacks a portion of them. In the table there are some 140,000 clones, around 77% of which are singletons. Material: PBMCs. These receptors were obtained from a man aged 25 to 45 in good health. Each CDR3 is given with its conserved first and last residue. A D gene is named only where the DNA matches it firmly. Some rows have no size entry. The others give once, few or many, or a class for an expanded clone.

clone_size j_call v_call d_call cdr3_aa cdr3_nt
- TRBJ2-7 TRBV30 TRBD1 CAWSTTGGPYEQYF TGTGCCTGGAGTACGACAGGGGGCCCCTACGAGCAGTACTTC
- TRBJ2-5 TRBV7-2 TRBD2 CASSSRTRQAQYF TGTGCCAGCAGCTCGCGGACTAGGCAAGCCCAGTACTTC
once TRBJ1-2 TRBV5-1 - CASSLWLGGSNYGYTF TGCGCCAGCAGCTTGTGGTTGGGAGGCTCGAACTATGGCTACACCTTC
- TRBJ2-1 TRBV10-2 - CASSESVVRVYNEQFF TGCGCCAGCAGTGAGTCAGTAGTGCGGGTCTACAATGAGCAGTTCTTC
- TRBJ2-5 TRBV5-1 - CASMGGAETQYF TGCGCCAGCATGGGGGGGGCAGAGACCCAGTACTTC
few TRBJ1-4 TRBV9 TRBD1 CASSGTGRVEKLFF TGTGCCAGCAGCGGGACAGGGAGAGTTGAAAAACTGTTTTTT
few TRBJ2-1 TRBV11-3 - CASSLGLAYNEQFF TGTGCCAGCAGCTTAGGGCTAGCCTACAATGAGCAGTTCTTC
- TRBJ1-5 TRBV6-1 - CASSEGVFGQGNQPQHF TGTGCCAGCAGTGAAGGGGTATTTGGGCAGGGCAATCAGCCCCAGCATTTT
- TRBJ2-1 TRBV18 - CASSEGAGVLVAFF TGTGCCAGCTCCGAAGGCGCCGGGGTTCTCGTTGCGTTCTTC
- TRBJ2-5 TRBV4-3 - CASSQDRDFQETQYF TGCGCCAGCAGCCAAGATAGGGACTTCCAAGAGACCCAGTACTTC
- TRBJ2-1 TRBV7-2 TRBD2 CASSLDHTSGRYNEQFF TGTGCCAGCAGCTTAGACCATACTAGCGGGAGATACAATGAGCAGTTCTTC
- TRBJ2-1 TRBV7-6 - CASSRGTDRGVNEQFF TGTGCCAGCAGCCGGGGGACAGACCGAGGGGTTAACGAGCAGTTCTTC
- TRBJ2-4 TRBV5-1 - CARRLAKNIQYF TGCGCCAGGAGATTAGCCAAAAACATTCAGTACTTC
- TRBJ1-6 TRBV10-1 TRBD1 CAVPGPRGYSPLHF TGCGCCGTCCCGGGACCCAGGGGGTATTCACCCCTCCACTTT
- TRBJ2-7 TRBV11-1 - CASSLPGVEQYF TGTGCCAGCAGCTTACCAGGGGTCGAGCAGTACTTC
- TRBJ2-4 TRBV6-1 TRBD2 CASMPGTSGENIQYF TGTGCCAGCATGCCCGGGACTAGCGGGGAAAACATTCAGTACTTC
- TRBJ2-5 TRBV13 TRBD1 CASSLGTGTVLEETQYF TGTGCCAGCAGCCTCGGGACAGGGACTGTCTTAGAAGAGACCCAGTACTTC
- TRBJ1-6 TRBV7-9 - CASSLALDSASSSPLHF TGTGCCAGCAGCTTAGCTTTGGACAGCGCAAGTAGTTCACCCCTCCACTTT
- TRBJ2-3 TRBV9 - CASSPLWGVADTQYF TGTGCCAGCAGCCCCCTCTGGGGAGTGGCAGATACGCAGTATTTT
- TRBJ1-2 TRBV30 - CAWAVRGTLDGYTF TGTGCCTGGGCCGTACGGGGGACCCTCGATGGCTACACCTTC
- TRBJ1-4 TRBV27 - CASSLSLSEKLFF TGTGCCAGCAGTTTAAGTTTGAGTGAAAAACTGTTTTTT
- TRBJ1-2 TRBV18 TRBD1 CASSPDRDAHYTF TGTGCCAGCTCACCGGACAGGGACGCCCACTACACCTTC
- TRBJ1-1 TRBV7-8 - CASSLAGREAFF TGTGCCAGCAGCTTAGCGGGGAGAGAAGCTTTCTTT
once TRBJ2-2 TRBV25-1 TRBD2 CASVGWGEGQTGELFF TGTGCCAGCGTTGGATGGGGGGAGGGCCAAACCGGGGAGCTGTTTTTT
- TRBJ2-3 TRBV6-5 TRBD2 CASSALTGGADTQYF TGTGCCAGCAGTGCCCTAACGGGAGGTGCAGATACGCAGTATTTT
- TRBJ2-6 TRBV19 - CATKTGTGANVLTF TGTGCCACTAAGACAGGAACTGGGGCCAACGTCCTGACTTTC
- TRBJ2-5 TRBV4-3 - CASSQGRGGETQYF TGCGCCAGCAGCCAAGGGAGAGGGGGAGAGACCCAGTACTTC
- TRBJ2-1 TRBV28 TRBD2 CASRSPGLGDEQFF TGTGCCAGCAGGTCACCGGGACTAGGGGATGAGCAGTTCTTC
- TRBJ2-5 TRBV7-2 TRBD2 CASSRGTSGFETQYF TGTGCCAGCAGCCGGGGGACTAGCGGGTTTGAGACCCAGTACTTC
few TRBJ2-4 TRBV9 - CASSATNFGGIQYF TGTGCCAGCAGCGCGACAAACTTTGGTGGCATTCAGTACTTC
- TRBJ2-7 TRBV18 - CASSYSSGRSYEQYF TGTGCCAGCTCATATTCCAGCGGGCGGTCCTACGAGCAGTACTTC
- TRBJ1-6 TRBV28 - CASSLPGLLSSYNSPLHF TGTGCCAGCAGTTTGCCAGGCCTCCTAAGCTCCTATAATTCACCCCTCCACTTT
- TRBJ1-1 TRBV5-1 - CASSSSDIEAFF TGCGCCAGCAGCTCGTCCGACATCGAAGCTTTCTTT
- TRBJ1-1 TRBV5-1 TRBD1 CASSLRPGTANTEAFF TGCGCCAGCAGCCTTCGACCCGGGACAGCGAACACTGAAGCTTTCTTT
- TRBJ1-6 TRBV27 - CASSLSGRASPLHF TGTGCCAGCAGTTTGTCGGGCAGGGCTTCACCCCTCCACTTT
- TRBJ2-1 TRBV6-4 TRBD2 CASSVMSGVSYNEQFF TGTGCCAGCAGTGTCATGAGCGGGGTCTCCTACAATGAGCAGTTCTTC
once TRBJ1-5 TRBV7-8 - CASSLEVQQPQHF TGTGCCAGCAGCTTAGAGGTACAGCAGCCCCAGCATTTT
- TRBJ2-1 TRBV15 TRBD1 CATSPGGARNEQFF TGTGCCACCAGCCCAGGGGGCGCACGGAATGAGCAGTTCTTC
- TRBJ2-1 TRBV12-2 - CASRLAPVPRLNEQFF TGTGCAAGTCGCTTAGCGCCCGTCCCTAGGTTGAATGAGCAGTTCTTC
- TRBJ2-2 TRBV15 TRBD2 CATSRGGSAGELFF TGTGCCACCAGCCGGGGGGGATCGGCCGGGGAGCTGTTTTTT
- TRBJ1-3 TRBV6-6 - CASSYGTTGNTIYF TGTGCCAGCAGTTACGGGACAACTGGAAACACCATATATTTT
- TRBJ2-3 TRBV5-8 TRBD1 CASSSTGGTDTQYF TGTGCCAGCAGCTCAACAGGGGGCACAGATACGCAGTATTTT
- TRBJ1-1 TRBV14 - CASSQSMGGSEAFF TGTGCCAGCAGCCAGAGTATGGGGGGGTCTGAAGCTTTCTTT
- TRBJ2-2 TRBV6-6 - CASSYRGDTGELFF TGTGCCAGCAGTTACCGTGGAGACACCGGGGAGCTGTTTTTT
- TRBJ2-1 TRBV18 TRBD2 CASSPTLAGDNEQFF TGTGCCAGCTCTCCGACTCTAGCGGGGGACAATGAGCAGTTCTTC
- TRBJ1-2 TRBV27 - CASSFSFSGVGPNYGYTF TGTGCCAGCAGTTTTTCTTTTTCCGGGGTTGGGCCTAACTATGGCTACACCTTC
- TRBJ2-2 TRBV5-6 - CASSQGGAGTAGELFF TGTGCCAGCAGCCAGGGGGGTGCAGGGACGGCCGGGGAGCTGTTTTTT
- TRBJ1-5 TRBV28 TRBD1 CASSDRGGPQHF TGTGCCAGCAGTGACAGGGGGGGACCCCAGCATTTT
- TRBJ2-5 TRBV10-1 TRBD2 CASSESTSRETQYF TGCGCCAGCAGTGAGTCGACTAGCCGGGAGACCCAGTACTTC